This T cell receptor (beta chain) derives from a study of shared clonotypes between healthy human individuals. The study, taken as a whole, reports: On the whole, naive subsets had larger estimated richness than memory subsets had. Of the naive CD4 clonotypes, about 5% were shared across several donors.

On this clone: Its target is not known.

CD45RO-negative cells were positively selected for CCR7, leaving out terminally differentiated effector memory CD45RA+ cells. Every subset's genomic DNA went evenly onto several immunoSEQ plates. Template for every sorted-subset replicate PCR totaled 150 to 250 ng DNA, roughly 30,000 T cell genomes. Profiling relied on immunoSEQ multiplex PCR, and the TCRdb table lists in-frame clones only, not all of them. The data contain about 700,000 clones, 92% of them singletons. From germline, CDR1 is MNHEY and CDR2 SMNVEV (reference sequence). This CDR3 region has 13 residues. Losses at the gene ends were 5 bases for V and 7 bases for J; bases not matched to a gene: 6.

The sequencing input was naive CD8+ T cells sorted from blood. The chain couples TRBV27 to TRBJ1-1, with 8 bases lining up with TRBD1. The clonotype originates from a young man in good health. CDR3 protein: CASSGTGGGEAFF. The CDR3 coding sequence is TGTGCCAGCAGTGGGACAGGAGGAGGTGAAGCTTTCTTT.